These 28 T cell receptor beta chains were sequenced from one sample in a study of CD8 T cells in Susac syndrome. When the RNA was reverse transcribed, random hexamers were used with an input of 0.5 to 1 ug. In TCRdb, the immunoSEQ multiplex PCR reads were re-called with MiXCR into one record per CDR3 protein. The sample has 85,000 to 90,000 distinct CDR3 sequences, roughly 93% seen once. Sequenced material: CD8+ T cells from PBMCs. Source of these receptors: a human donor in good health.

This clonotype was found once. This rearrangement joins TRBV7-8 to TRBJ2-2, with D perhaps TRBD1 or TRBD2 (5 bases each). Germline CDR1 is SGHVS and CDR2 is FQNEAQ. Trimming removed 4 bases from V and 0 bases from J, with 12 bases in between. The CDR3 contains 16 residues. In DNA form, the CDR3 reads TGTGCCAGCAGCTCGGGACCAAATTCGAACACCGGGGAGCTGTTTTTT. Its translation is CASSSGPNSNTGELFF.

The chain carries TRBV7-8 and TRBJ2-7, with 9 bases fitting TRBD1. V shed 5 bases and J 4 bases; nucleotides not matched to a gene: 6. Germline CDR1 is SGHVS and CDR2 is FQNEAQ. There are 14 residues in the CDR3. The DNA of the CDR3 is TGTGCCAGCAGCCCTCCCGGGACAGGGTACGAGCAGTACTTC. This translates into CASSPPGTGYEQYF.

This rearrangement joins TRBV5-1 to TRBJ2-2; no firm D call. Germline CDR1 reads SGHRS; CDR2 reads YFSETQ. Trimming cost V 1 base and J 2 bases, with 3 bases left between them. The CDR3 sequence is 13 residues long. CDR3 coding DNA: TGCGCCAGCAGCTTGCCTAACACCGGGGAGCTGTTTTTT. Amino acids: CASSLPNTGELFF. Full variable domain (missing parts from reference TRBV5-1 and TRBJ2-2): KAGVTQTPRYLIKTRGQQVTLSCSPISGHRSVSWYQQTPGQGLQFLFEYFSETQRNKGNFPGRFSGRQFSNSRSEMNVSTLELGDSALYLCASSLPNTGELFFGEGSRLTVL.

The rearrangement joins TRBV20-1 to TRBJ2-5, with D perhaps matching TRBD1 or TRBD2 (5 bases each). The CDR3 covers 15 residues. Germline V gives CDR1 DFQATT, CDR2 SNEGSKA (reference sequence). V lost 3 bases and J lost 1, with 15 bases in between. This CDR3 reads CSARGDEAGQETQYF. The CDR3 nucleotides are TGCAGTGCTAGGGGGGACGAGGCAGGCCAAGAGACCCAGTACTTC.

This clonotype was recorded only once. The gene calls are TRBV29-1 and TRBJ1-2, with 8 bases fitting TRBD1. J gave up 6 bases and V 4 bases, and 7 bases lay outside the gene matches. CDR1 SQVTM and CDR2 ANQGSEA come from the germline V gene. The CDR3 has 13 amino acids. CDR3 bases: TGCAGCGTTGGCTCGGACAGGGACAATGGCTACACCTTC. Translation gives CSVGSDRDNGYTF. Complete variable domain (other parts from reference TRBV29-1 and TRBJ1-2): SAVISQKPSRDICQRGTSLTIQCQVDSQVTMMFWYRQQPGQSLTLIATANQGSEATYESGFVIDKFPISRPNLTFSTLTVSNMSPEDSSIYLCSVGSDRDNGYTFGSGTRLTVV.

The V and J genes are TRBV9 and TRBJ1-1; TRBD1 matches at 9 bases. V was pared by 7 bases and J by 6 bases, with 7 bases of the junction left unmatched. Per the germline V gene, CDR1 is SGDLS and CDR2 is YYNGEE. The CDR3 has 13 residues. In DNA, the CDR3 is TGTGCCAGCGGACAGGGGTACTCCCCTGAAGCTTTCTTT. Encoded protein: CASGQGYSPEAFF. Filled out from reference TRBV9 and TRBJ1-1, the complete variable domain reads DSGVTQTPKHLITATGQRVTLRCSPRSGDLSVYWYQQSLDQGLQFLIQYYNGEERAKGNILERFSAQQFPDLHSELNLSSLELGDSALYFCASGQGYSPEAFFGQGTRLTVV.

V usage is TRBV20-1 and J usage is TRBJ2-7, with 7 bases lining up with TRBD1. Germline CDR1 reads DFQATT; CDR2 reads SNEGSKA (reference sequence). The CDR3 covers 16 residues. J was trimmed by 2 bases and V by 3 bases; bases with no gene match: 13. The CDR3 region is CSASTPRDRVTYEQYF. CDR3 in DNA: TGCAGTGCTAGCACGCCCCGGGACAGAGTTACCTACGAGCAGTACTTC.

The J gene is TRBJ2-2, the V gene TRBV5-1; D may be TRBD1 or TRBD2 (5 bases each). CDR3 size: 17 residues. CDR1 and CDR2 from the germline V gene are SGHRS and YFSETQ. The V end was cut by 0 bases, the J end by 0 bases, with 12 bases between. The CDR3 loop reads CASSLAGTGPNTGELFF. For the CDR3, the DNA is TGCGCCAGCAGCTTGGCCGGTACGGGGCCGAACACCGGGGAGCTGTTTTTT.

A note on this clonotype: At one end, the junction sequence differs from germline, possibly due to a read error. J is TRBJ1-1 and V is TRBV6-6; 9 bases are shared with TRBD1. Germline V lookup: CDR1 MNHNY, CDR2 SVGAGI (reference sequence). The CDR3 runs to 14 residues. The DNA of the CDR3 is TGTGCCAGCAGGGACAGGGGTGGGAACACTGAAGCGTTCTTT. Its translation is CASRDRGGNTEAFF.

The rearrangement joins TRBV12-3 or TRBV12-4 to TRBJ2-1; maybe TRBD2 (5 bases). The CDR3 runs to 11 residues. The V and J ends lost 9 bases and 7 bases respectively, with 10 bases between them. The CDR3 coding sequence is TGTGCCAGTAGGACTGCGAATGAGCAGTTCTTC. Protein: CASRTANEQFF.

The chain recombines TRBV9 with TRBJ1-1, with a possible D match to TRBD1 (5 bases). Germline V CDR1 and CDR2: SGDLS, YYNGEE. The CDR3 contains 17 residues. Trimming pared 3 bases from V and 0 bases from J, leaving 18 bases between. The CDR3 loop reads CASSAQGRNFMNTEAFF. In DNA form, the CDR3 reads TGTGCCAGCAGCGCCCAGGGACGGAATTTCATGAACACTGAAGCTTTCTTT.

The chain joins TRBV6-5 to TRBJ2-6; no definite D call. Germline V CDR1 and CDR2: MNHEY, SVGAGI. CDR3 size: 18 residues. Trimming took 4 bases from V and 1 from J, leaving 17 bases between them. For the CDR3, the DNA is TGTGCCAGCAGTTCCCTGGAAGCTCCGGGTTCTGGGGCCAACGTCCTGACTTTC. Translation: CASSSLEAPGSGANVLTF.

J is TRBJ2-3 and V is TRBV28, with D perhaps assigned TRBD1 or TRBD2 (5 bases each). Looked up from germline, CDR1 is MDHEN and CDR2 is SYDVKM. The CDR3 loop spans 16 amino acids. Trimming stripped 3 bases from V and 5 bases from J, with 18 bases between. CDR3 region: CASSFGVGAWGDTQYF. The DNA for the CDR3 is TGTGCCAGCAGTTTCGGGGTCGGGGCTTGGGGAGATACGCAGTATTTT.

This sequence joins TRBV11-2 and TRBJ2-5; 12 positions match TRBD1. Germline loops: CDR1 SGHAT, CDR2 FQNNGV. This CDR3 is 17 amino acids long. The V gene end was trimmed by 5 bases and the J gene end by 4 bases; junction bases not matched to a gene: 11. As DNA, the CDR3 is TGTGCCAGCAGCCCCCGGAGGGACAGGGGGCTAATAGAGACCCAGTACTTC. It specifies CASSPRRDRGLIETQYF.

This clonotype has a handful of counts. This chain joins TRBV29-1 and TRBJ2-7; D may be TRBD1 (6 bases). Germline CDR1 SQVTM, CDR2 ANQGSEA. The CDR3 consists of 14 residues. V lost 0 bases and J 2 bases, leaving 11 bases between the germline ends. This CDR3 is CSVEERDTTYEQYF. The CDR3 DNA reads as TGCAGCGTTGAAGAGAGGGACACGACCTACGAGCAGTACTTC.

Details on this clonotype: The limits of the CDR3 on the DNA are not certain, so only TCRdb's listed CDR3 is given. This rearrangement joins TRBV7-5 to TRBJ1-2; the table's D call TRBD1 went unverified against the DNA. TRBV7-5 is a pseudogene. Termini included, the CDR3 measures 19 amino acids. This CDR3 reads CISVPEAVQSPQKNYGYTF.

The V call is TRBV29-1, the J call TRBJ2-3; TRBD1 aligns across 9 bases. Germline values: CDR1 SQVTM, CDR2 ANQGSEA. The CDR3 runs to 14 residues. V lost 1 base, J lost 1 base, and 0 bases stayed unmatched. The CDR3 is CSVEGQGGTDTQYF. In DNA, the CDR3 is TGCAGCGTTGAAGGACAGGGGGGCACAGATACGCAGTATTTT.

This chain links TRBV27 with TRBJ2-7; D is unresolved. There are 12 residues in the CDR3. Germline CDR1 is MNHEY and CDR2 is SMNVEV (reference sequence). V gave up 10 bases and J gave up 0 bases, with 10 bases separating them. The CDR3 reads CATLDGSYEQYF. CDR3 bases: TGTGCCACCCTGGACGGCTCCTACGAGCAGTACTTC.

The chain uses TRBV6-5 and TRBJ2-7; D possibly corresponds to TRBD1 (5 bases). Trimming removed 2 bases from V and 2 bases from J, with 10 bases in between. The CDR3 covers 14 residues. Germline CDR1 MNHEY, CDR2 SVGAGI. Here the CDR3 reads CASSYTDRAYEQYF. CDR3 nucleotide sequence: TGTGCCAGCAGTTACACTGACAGAGCCTACGAGCAGTACTTC.

This clonotype was seen only once. The J gene is TRBJ1-3, the V gene TRBV6-6; D is ambiguous. The germline V gene has CDR1 MNHNY and CDR2 SVGAGI (reference sequence). The CDR3 runs to 13 residues. V dropped 0 bases and J dropped 4 bases, with 4 bases sitting between them. CDR3 sequence: CASSYSLGNTIYF. The CDR3 DNA sequence: TGTGCCAGCAGTTACTCGTTGGGAAACACCATATATTTT.

This chain joins TRBV20-1 and TRBJ2-3; D perhaps matches TRBD1 (6 bases). The germline gives CDR1 DFQATT, CDR2 SNEGSKA (reference sequence). Trimming took off 1 base at V and 2 bases at J, with 19 bases between the two ends. The CDR3 spans 17 residues. The DNA of the CDR3 is TGCAGTGCTAGAGGTTTCCAGACAGGCCTTTACACAGATACGCAGTATTTT. Translation gives CSARGFQTGLYTDTQYF.

The J gene is TRBJ2-7, the V gene TRBV20-1, with a possible D match to TRBD2 (5 bases). The V end lost 3 bases, the J end lost 3 bases, and 12 bases lay between the germline ends. This CDR3 spans 13 amino acids. Germline CDR1 reads DFQATT; CDR2 reads SNEGSKA (reference sequence). The DNA of the CDR3 is TGCAGTGCTAGGGCCGGGATCCACTACGAGCAGTACTTC. Translating gives CSARAGIHYEQYF.

The genes are TRBV5-4 and TRBJ1-2; D remains ambiguous. Trimming cost V 5 bases and J 0 bases, with 8 bases left between them. Germline V lookup: CDR1 SGHNT, CDR2 YYREEE (reference sequence). CDR3 size: 13 residues. CDR3 residues: CASRGAPNYGYTF. The CDR3 DNA is TGTGCCAGCAGGGGTGCTCCTAACTATGGCTACACCTTC. The whole variable domain, remainder taken from reference TRBV5-4 and TRBJ1-2, is ETGVTQSPTHLIKTRGQQVTLRCSSQSGHNTVSWYQQALGQGPQFIFQYYREEENGRGNFPPRFSGLQFPNYSSELNVNALELDDSALYLCASRGAPNYGYTFGSGTRLTVV.

The chain carries TRBV19 and TRBJ1-1, with 9 bases lining up with TRBD1. V lost 7 bases to trimming and J lost 7 bases; unmatched junction nucleotides: 4. In germline, CDR1 is LNHDA, CDR2 SQIVND (reference sequence). The CDR3 runs to 12 residues. The CDR3 here is CASKDRGDEAFF. The DNA for the CDR3 is TGTGCCAGTAAGGACAGGGGCGATGAAGCTTTCTTT.

The chain recombines TRBV29-1 with TRBJ2-7; D might be TRBD1 (5 bases). This CDR3 is built from 14 residues. Trimming cost V 1 base and J 2 bases, with 12 bases left between them. Germline CDR1 SQVTM, CDR2 ANQGSEA. CDR3 sequence reads: CSVEVMTATYEQYF. DNA of the CDR3: TGCAGCGTTGAAGTAATGACAGCTACCTACGAGCAGTACTTC.

The chain couples TRBV29-1 to TRBJ2-3; 9 bases fit TRBD2. V lost 7 bases to trimming and J lost 2 bases; unmatched junction nucleotides: 4. The CDR3 loop spans 13 amino acids. The V gene's germline CDR1 is SQVTM and CDR2 ANQGSEA. The chain's CDR3 is CSDLAGTTDTQYF. CDR3 sequence (DNA): TGCAGCGATCTAGCGGGGACCACAGATACGCAGTATTTT.

The gene calls are TRBV7-9 and TRBJ2-7; D not certain. Germline assignment: CDR1 SEHNR and CDR2 FQNEAQ (reference sequence). The CDR3 is made up of 12 amino acids. Trimming took off 2 bases at V and 6 bases at J, with 8 bases between the two ends. CDR3 DNA: TGTGCCAGCAGCTTACTCGAGATCGAGCAGTACTTC. Residues: CASSLLEIEQYF.

J is TRBJ2-3 and V is TRBV3-1, with TRBD2 matching 9 bases. This CDR3 has 22 amino acids. CDR1 and CDR2 (germline): LGHDT, YNNKEL (reference sequence). V shed 2 bases, J shed 0 bases, and the junction held 21 bases outside the gene matches. The CDR3 DNA sequence: TGTGCCAGCAGCCAATCCCTCGAGGTCGGGACTAGCAGAGTTGGTAGCACAGATACGCAGTATTTT. Translation gives CASSQSLEVGTSRVGSTDTQYF.